This T cell receptor beta chain was observed in a study of shared clonotypes between healthy human individuals (dated by TCRdb to 2020 to 2021). For the wider study: The cohort comprised a couple of women and a few men aged 18 to 49 years. Per donor, three plates each were used for CD4 naive and CD4 memory, two for CD8 naive, and one for CD8 memory. Blood TCR repertoires of a handful of healthy adults were deeply sequenced to estimate repertoire size and the extent of clonotype sharing between individuals. To increase sequencing depth and limit assay-specific biases, different laboratories used diverse techniques to prepare libraries and sequence TCR repertoires. Leukapheresis yielded between about 0.9 and 9.5 billion PBMCs per donor.

At the junction V is shortened by 1 base and J by 4 bases; bases outside the gene matches: 7. CDR1 and CDR2, per the germline V gene, are MGHRA and YSYEKL. The CDR3, cysteine through phenylalanine, is 17 amino acids long. Here the CDR3 DNA is all that survives: 51 bases in frame from base 1. Using the deep immunoSEQ assay, multiplex PCR amplified TCR CDR3 regions from genomic DNA. Extracted genomic DNA from each cell subset was spread evenly across all wells of several immunoSEQ 96-well plates, with each plate serving as a replicate. For sorted subsets, around 200 ng genomic DNA, equal to tens of thousands of T cell genomes, was loaded into each replicate PCR. The purified libraries were quantified using a Qubit 3.0 fluorometer, sized with a Bioanalyzer 2100, and then quantified again using the KAPA Library Quantification kit. Every immunoSEQ 96-well plate was sequenced on a separate single-read 150-cycle Illumina NextSeq 550 flow cell. Under the source paper's analysis protocol: Because only junctional sequences without quality scores were contained in the immunoSEQ output, filtering matching that applied to full-length reads could not be performed. Sequences were annotated with PyIR, a Python wrapper for IgBLAST v1.9, using IMGT germline references to assign V/J genes and CDR3. Reads were removed for weak V/J assignments (E-value above 1e-6), missing CDR3, stop codons, out-of-frame junctions, or ambiguous translated residues. V3J clonotypes were defined as sequences sharing the same inferred V gene, J gene, and CDR3 amino acid sequence. Percentage overlap between repertoires was computed as shared unique clonotypes divided by the size of the smaller repertoire. Richness of each repertoire was evaluated using RTK rarefaction, the Chao1 estimator, and Recon v2.1 estimates of unobserved clonotypes. OLGA was used to compute generation probabilities for all TCRbeta clonotypes that the gDNA method yielded from a handful of donors. The table was pulled from immuneACCESS by TCRdb, which kept in-frame rearrangements only. Such tables lose some clones; where checked, under half of the loss comes from unresolved V genes, and the rest has no known cause. V and J calls plus clone size are reproduced from that table; the DNA served to infer D and trimming. This sample gives about 2 million clones in total; about 95% of them show up just once. Roughly 1% of the sample goes to the ten largest clones.

About this clone: What this receptor recognizes is not known. The record has no base qualities; no much larger clone is one base away.

Overall study outcomes, separate from this receptor: Sampling was restricted to blood, and TCR repertoires in tissues likely differ from the TCR repertoires found in blood. Pairwise subsampling indicated that sequencing depth was expected to affect the degree of clonotype sharing among donors. Clonotypes shared by all four sorted-subset donors showed higher generation probabilities than non-shared clonotypes. Because the study included a small number of donors, the genetic and exposure-history diversity represented was limited. Across a handful of donors, approximately 5% of naive CD4, roughly 3.4% of naive CD8, under 2.5% of memory CD4, and roughly 0.4% of memory CD8 clonotypes were shared. Larger estimated clonotype richness was generally found for naive subsets than for memory subsets. Incomplete sequencing was indicated by rarefaction of sorted-subset datasets, despite the large sequencing depth.

For the CD8 naive samples, CD45RO-negative cells were positively selected for CCR7, yielding a CD45RA+CCR7+ population from which TemRA cells were excluded. Donors were healthy HIV-negative adults with no recently reported acute infections or vaccinations. Every donor was a Caucasian adult residing in Nashville, Tennessee, USA. Blood was collected by leukapheresis, and PBMCs were isolated by Ficoll-Histopaque density gradient centrifugation and then cryopreserved in liquid nitrogen vapor phase. Analytical flow cytometry was used to check the purity and quantity of every magnetically sorted T cell population. Each sorted fraction had its genomic DNA isolated and then quantified by UV absorbance on a Nanodrop 2000c.

This receptor was identified in a man between 18 and 29 years old in good health. The rearranged chain carries TRBV4-1 and TRBJ2-3; 11 middle bases align to TRBD1. Sequencing was carried out using naive CD8+ T cells sorted from blood. The sample's cell subset or site, from its label and the paper: CD45RA+CCR7+. The nucleotide sequence reads TGCGCCAGCAGCCAAGGGCAAGGGACAGGGGGACCAGATACGCAGTATTTT. This is translated as CASSQGQGTGGPDTQYF.